The sequence of this T cell receptor beta chain was determined in a study of cytomegalovirus exposure and HLA in healthy donors. The CDR3 is made up of 19 amino acids. Unmatched junction bases numbered 14, after V lost 2 bases and J lost 2 bases. The germline V gene encodes CDR1 SGHTS and CDR2 YDEGEE. Comments on this clone: As yet, its antigen is unknown.

General study results and limits: Most TCRs appeared rarely, but some public TCRs recurred in many donors.

Primers for the PCR totalled 60 Vbeta and 13 Jbeta. Libraries were prepared by immunoSEQ multiplex PCR; TCRdb keeps only in-frame clonotypes and omits some of them. The sample shows 100,000 to 150,000 clones, less than 85% of them seen only once. Sample: PBMCs. The chain employs TRBV5-8 and TRBJ2-3; 10 bases are a match to TRBD1. The clonotype was recovered from a female donor in good health and CMV-seronegative. DNA of the CDR3: TGTGCCAGCAGCTTTTCCACAACAAGGGGACAGGGGTACACAGATACGCAGTATTTT. Protein: CASSFSTTRGQGYTDTQYF.